This TCR beta chain was profiled in a study of blood T cell repertoires in COVID-19. Study-level background: Material from acute and convalescent COVID-19 was sourced from the United States, Italy and Spain.

Germline-derived CDR1 and CDR2 are SGHNT and YENEEA. The CDR3 consists of 15 residues. Trimming shortened V by 4 bases and J by 2 bases, and 14 bases separated the two germline ends. The cohort comprised adults aged 18 to 89 years residing in some 24 US areas. Contact with a PCR-confirmed or clinician-diagnosed COVID-19 case occurred within 2 weeks of entry. The authors' processing: Amplification from reference gene primers served as the basis for estimated nucleated cell counts. The protocol was immunoSEQ multiplex PCR, while the TCRdb copy is restricted to in-frame clones and leaves out a portion. V, J and clone size reflect that table, while D and trimming were determined from the DNA. The table lists 350,000 to 500,000 clones, roughly 88% of them singletons.

The sequence came from a woman aged 18 to 35 who had been exposed to COVID-19. The V gene is TRBV11-3, the J gene TRBJ2-5, with D perhaps TRBD1 (7 bases). The sequenced material came from PBMCs or T cells enriched from blood (not recorded which). The CDR3 DNA reads as TGTGCCAGCAGCTCGAGACAGGGAGGTCAAGAGACCCAGTACTTC. This encodes CASSSRQGGQETQYF. Using reference TRBV11-3 and TRBJ2-5 for the parts outside the CDR3, the full variable domain is EAGVVQSPRYKIIEKKQPVAFWCNPISGHNTLYWYLQNLGQGPELLIRYENEEAVDDSQLPKDRFSAERLKGVDSTLKIQPAELGDSAVYLCASSSRQGGQETQYFGPGTRLLVL.